The 21 T cell receptor beta chains in this list originate from one sample, sequenced in a study of human thymus T cells. Thymus was obtained from resections taken during corrective heart surgery. Profiled with immunoSEQ multiplex PCR; TCRdb holds only in-frame clones, not every one. The repertoire holds about 78,000 clones, with approximately 97% as singletons. The sample comprised thymus tissue. The receptors here all came from a boy younger than two with a congenital heart defect but otherwise immunologically healthy.

V gene TRBV11-2 combines with J gene TRBJ2-7, with D perhaps TRBD2 (7 bases). The germline gives CDR1 SGHAT, CDR2 FQNNGV. Trimming stripped 4 bases from V and 3 bases from J, with 25 bases between. The CDR3 is 18 residues long. In DNA, the CDR3 is TGTGCCAGCAGCTCAAGGGGGTACGCGGGGGCAATTAACTACGAGCAGTACTTC. Encoded protein: CASSSRGYAGAINYEQYF.

As DNA, the CDR3 is TGTGCCAGCAGTTTATGCCCGGGGACAGCCTATGGCTACACCTTC. Protein product: CASSLCPGTAYGYTF. The rearrangement links TRBV28 to TRBJ1-2; 7 bases match TRBD1. The CDR3 is 15 residues long. With V trimmed by 0 bases and J by 4 bases, 5 bases remained unmatched. From germline, CDR1 is MDHEN and CDR2 SYDVKM.

The V gene is TRBV4-1, the J gene TRBJ2-2; TRBD1 matches at 7 bases. This CDR3 contains 17 residues. Germline V gene sequence: CDR1 MGHRA, CDR2 YSYEKL. V gave up 3 bases and J gave up 5 bases; unmatched junction bases: 12. CDR3 amino acids: CASSQEKDRVGTGELFF. CDR3 bases: TGCGCCAGCAGCCAGGAAAAAGACAGGGTAGGGACCGGGGAGCTGTTTTTT.

The chain recombines TRBV14 with TRBJ2-5; no clear D. Per the germline V gene, CDR1 is SGHDN and CDR2 is FVKESK. CDR3 size: 12 residues. Trimming removed 3 bases from V and 1 base from J, with 3 bases in between. DNA of the CDR3: TGTGCCAGCAGCCAGCCCCAAGAGACCCAGTACTTC. As protein: CASSQPQETQYF.

This sequence joins TRBV7-9 and TRBJ1-4; TRBD1 might be the D (6 bases). The CDR3 length is 17 residues. The V end was cut by 4 bases, the J end by 7 bases, with 22 bases between. Per germline, CDR1 SEHNR and CDR2 FQNEAQ (reference sequence). The CDR3 bases are TGTGCCAGCAGCTGGGTCTCACAGGGCCTCTCCAGTGAAAAACTGTTTTTT. Translation gives CASSWVSQGLSSEKLFF.

The genes are TRBV19 and TRBJ1-1; 7 nucleotides match TRBD1. The CDR3 has 13 amino acids. CDR1 and CDR2 from the germline V gene are LNHDA and SQIVND (reference sequence). J was trimmed by 4 bases and V by 3 bases; bases with no gene match: 2. The chain's CDR3 is CASSIAGGTEAFF. CDR3 DNA sequence: TGTGCCAGTAGTATCGCAGGGGGCACTGAAGCTTTCTTT.

V gene TRBV5-6 combines with J gene TRBJ1-4; 9 nucleotides match TRBD1. The CDR3 has 16 amino acids. Losses at the gene ends were 4 bases for V and 4 bases for J; bases not matched to a gene: 8. In germline, CDR1 is SGHDT, CDR2 YYEEEE. The CDR3 spells CASSPSPTGGNEKLFF. CDR3 nucleotide sequence: TGTGCCAGCAGCCCGAGTCCGACAGGGGGTAATGAAAAACTGTTTTTT.

The V and J genes are TRBV19 and TRBJ2-7; TRBD2 is a possible D gene (6 bases). Trimming pared 3 bases from V and 12 bases from J, leaving 21 bases between. This CDR3 spans 14 amino acids. Germline V gene sequence: CDR1 LNHDA, CDR2 SQIVND (reference sequence). CDR3 protein: CASSITAGCFPRYF. CDR3 coding DNA: TGTGCCAGTAGTATTACCGCGGGATGCTTTCCTCGGTACTTC. Full variable domain (outside the CDR3, taken from reference TRBV19 and TRBJ2-7): DGGITQSPKYLFRKEGQNVTLSCEQNLNHDAMYWYRQDPGQGLRLIYYSQIVNDFQKGDIAEGYSVSREKKESFPLTVTSAQKNPTAFYLCASSITAGCFPRYFGPGTRLTVT.

CDR3 DNA sequence: TGTGCCAGCAGTAACAACGCGACAGGGAGGGTGAAAGAAACCATATATTTT. Translating it yields CASSNNATGRVKETIYF. The chain is built from TRBV2 and TRBJ1-3, with 7 bases matching TRBD1. Germline-derived CDR1 and CDR2 are SNHLY and FYNNEI. The CDR3 loop spans 17 amino acids. V gave up 5 bases and J gave up 10 bases; unmatched junction bases: 20.

The CDR3 DNA is TGCAGCGTTGGCGAAGGGGGGGCCCTCGAGCAGTACTTC. As protein: CSVGEGGALEQYF. V usage is TRBV29-1 and J usage is TRBJ2-7; tentative D call: TRBD2 (7 bases). Germline V gives CDR1 SQVTM, CDR2 ANQGSEA. With 4 bases removed from V and 6 bases from J, the gap between germline ends came to 16 bases. The CDR3 runs to 13 residues.

The genes are TRBV7-8 and TRBJ2-1, with TRBD2 identical over 7 bases. V was clipped by 4 bases and J by 1 base; unmatched bases: 10. Per germline, CDR1 SGHVS and CDR2 FQNEAQ. CDR3 size: 17 residues. The DNA of the CDR3 is TGTGCCAGCAGCTACATTAGGCTAGCGGTTTCCTACAATGAGCAGTTCTTC. Translation: CASSYIRLAVSYNEQFF. The complete variable domain, with remaining parts taken from reference TRBV7-8 and TRBJ2-1, reads GAGVSQSPRYKVAKRGQDVALRCDPISGHVSLFWYQQALGQGPEFLTYFQNEAQLDKSGLPSDRFFAERPEGSVSTLKIQRTQQEDSAVYLCASSYIRLAVSYNEQFFGPGTRLTVL.

Turning to this clone: Germline and junction disagree at one end, which may indicate a read error. The chain combines TRBV20-1 with TRBJ1-1; possible D gene TRBD1, 6 bases. Germline loops: CDR1 DFQATT, CDR2 SNEGSKA (reference sequence). The CDR3 spans 11 residues. CDR3 DNA: TGCAGTGCTGATAGAGGGGGGACCTGGATGTTT. Its translation: CSADRGGTWMF.

The genes are TRBV7-8 and TRBJ2-1; 9 bases align to TRBD2. Germline CDR1 SGHVS, CDR2 FQNEAQ. With 7 bases clipped from V and 1 base from J, the junction kept 11 bases outside the gene matches. CDR3 size: 17 residues. The CDR3 is CASTYRGRGLSYNEQFF. The CDR3 DNA is TGTGCCAGCACCTACCGCGGGAGGGGGTTATCCTACAATGAGCAGTTCTTC.

This chain joins TRBV12-5 and TRBJ1-1; 11 bases match TRBD1. The J segment lost 4 bases and the V segment lost 6 bases, leaving 16 bases of the junction unmatched. CDR3 length: 18 residues. CDR1 is LGHNT and CDR2 is FRNRAP in the germline V gene. CDR3 DNA sequence: TGTGCTAGTGGCCTCGGCCGGACAGGGGGCATGCAGGGCACTGAAGCTTTCTTT. Encoded protein: CASGLGRTGGMQGTEAFF.

CDR3 amino acids: CASSFGLSNNYGYTF. In DNA form, the CDR3 reads TGTGCCAGCAGCTTTGGCCTATCCAACAACTATGGCTACACCTTC. The chain combines TRBV11-2 with TRBJ1-2; unclear D gene. Germline loops: CDR1 SGHAT, CDR2 FQNNGV. Trimming shortened V by 3 bases and J by 2 bases, and 13 bases separated the two germline ends. This CDR3 comprises 15 residues.

This clone appeared a single time. The chain links TRBV6-6 to TRBJ1-5; D perhaps matches TRBD1 (6 bases). CDR3 length: 14 amino acids. The V end was cut by 4 bases, the J end by 5 bases, with 12 bases between. The germline V gene encodes CDR1 MNHNY and CDR2 SVGAGI (reference sequence). The CDR3 DNA sequence: TGTGCCAGCAGTTTCGGGACATCATATCAGCCCCAGCATTTT. Residues: CASSFGTSYQPQHF.

This chain uses TRBV7-2 with TRBJ1-1; unclear D gene. Germline CDR1 is SGHTA and CDR2 is FQGNSA. CDR3 length: 14 amino acids. V shed 1 base and J shed 3 bases, with 9 bases lying between them. CDR3 protein: CASSLGPGDTEAFF. The CDR3 region has the DNA TGTGCCAGCAGCTTAGGTCCGGGTGACACTGAAGCTTTCTTT.

The chain joins TRBV6-1 to TRBJ1-2; no definite D call. The CDR3 loop spans 12 amino acids. V lost 4 bases and J 8 bases, leaving 11 bases between the germline ends. CDR1 is MNHNS and CDR2 is SASEGT in the germline V gene. CDR3 DNA sequence: TGTGCCAGCAGTGGCTCCGGATGGGGCTACACCTTC. Translated, it gives CASSGSGWGYTF.

This clone occurred once. The chain employs TRBV28 and TRBJ2-6; the match to TRBD1 covers 12 bases. This CDR3 has 20 amino acids. Germline lookup yields CDR1 MDHEN and CDR2 SYDVKM. Trimming cost V 6 bases and J 0 bases; bases outside gene matches: 12. The CDR3 DNA is TGTGCCAGCAGCAGGGACAGGGGGCGTTCCTCCTTCTCTGGGGCCAACGTCCTGACTTTC. Protein product: CASSRDRGRSSFSGANVLTF. Combining the CDR3 with reference TRBV28 and TRBJ2-6 gives the whole variable domain DVKVTQSSRYLVKRTGEKVFLECVQDMDHENMFWYRQDPGLGLRLIYFSYDVKMKEKGDIPEGYSVSREKKERFSLILESASTNQTSMYLCASSRDRGRSSFSGANVLTFGAGSRLTVL.

V usage is TRBV27 and J usage is TRBJ2-3; tentatively, D is TRBD2 (5 bases). CDR1 and CDR2 (germline): MNHEY, SMNVEV (reference sequence). The CDR3 has 11 amino acids. Between the trimmed V and J ends, which lost 7 bases and 6 bases, there was a span of 8 bases. The chain's CDR3 is CASIRGDTQYF. The CDR3, as DNA: TGTGCCAGCATACGCGGGGATACGCAGTATTTT.

This chain links TRBV10-3 with TRBJ1-1, with 10 bases lining up with TRBD1. Germline CDR1 reads ENHRY; CDR2 reads SYGVKD. V dropped 4 bases and J dropped 1; count of bases not matched to a gene: 3. The CDR3 totals 15 residues. CDR3 amino acids: CAISGQGARNTEAFF. The CDR3 DNA reads as TGTGCCATCAGTGGACAGGGGGCGAGGAACACTGAAGCTTTCTTT.